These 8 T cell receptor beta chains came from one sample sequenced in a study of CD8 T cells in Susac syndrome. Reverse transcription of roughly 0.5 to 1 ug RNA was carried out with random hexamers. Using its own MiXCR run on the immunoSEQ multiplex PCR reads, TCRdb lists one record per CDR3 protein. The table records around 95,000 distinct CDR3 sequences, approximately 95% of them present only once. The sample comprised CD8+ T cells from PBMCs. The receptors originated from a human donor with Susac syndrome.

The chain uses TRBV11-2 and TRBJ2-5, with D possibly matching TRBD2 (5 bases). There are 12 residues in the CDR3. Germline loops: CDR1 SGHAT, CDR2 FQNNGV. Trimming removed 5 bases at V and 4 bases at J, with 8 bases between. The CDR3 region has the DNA TGTGCCAGCAGCGCTGAGGGAGAGACCCAGTACTTC. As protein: CASSAEGETQYF.

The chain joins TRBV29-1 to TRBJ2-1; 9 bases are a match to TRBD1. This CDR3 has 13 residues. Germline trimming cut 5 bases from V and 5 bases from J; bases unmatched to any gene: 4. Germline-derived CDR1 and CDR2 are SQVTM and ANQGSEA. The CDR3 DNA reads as TGCAGCGTTTGGACAGGGGTAAACAATGAGCAGTTCTTC. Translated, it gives CSVWTGVNNEQFF.

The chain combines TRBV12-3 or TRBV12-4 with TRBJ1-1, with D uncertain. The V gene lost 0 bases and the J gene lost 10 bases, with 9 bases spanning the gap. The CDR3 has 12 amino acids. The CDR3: CASSLAADRAFF. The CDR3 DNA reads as TGTGCCAGCAGTTTAGCTGCCGACCGAGCTTTCTTT.

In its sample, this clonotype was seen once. The CDR3 region is CASSQVGTGYEKLFF. The CDR3 region has the DNA TGCGCCAGCAGCCAAGTCGGGACAGGGTACGAAAAACTGTTTTTT. The chain uses TRBV4-1 and TRBJ1-4; the match to TRBD1 covers 9 bases. With V trimmed by 1 base and J by 8 bases, 5 bases remained unmatched. This CDR3 comprises 15 residues. CDR1 and CDR2 (germline): MGHRA, YSYEKL.

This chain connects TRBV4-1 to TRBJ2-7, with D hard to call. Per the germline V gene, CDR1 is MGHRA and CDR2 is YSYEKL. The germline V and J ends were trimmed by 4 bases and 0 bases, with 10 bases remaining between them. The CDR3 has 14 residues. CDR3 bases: TGCGCCAGCAGCCCACGCCAGGTCTCCTACGAGCAGTACTTC. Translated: CASSPRQVSYEQYF.

CDR3 sequence: CATSRGRETQYF. In DNA form, the CDR3 reads TGTGCCACCAGCAGGGGCAGGGAGACCCAGTACTTC. The rearrangement joins TRBV15 to TRBJ2-5, with D uncertain. Germline V gene lookup returns CDR1 LNHNV and CDR2 YYDKDF (reference sequence). The CDR3 totals 12 residues. V was cut by 3 bases and J by 5 bases, with 7 bases left in between.

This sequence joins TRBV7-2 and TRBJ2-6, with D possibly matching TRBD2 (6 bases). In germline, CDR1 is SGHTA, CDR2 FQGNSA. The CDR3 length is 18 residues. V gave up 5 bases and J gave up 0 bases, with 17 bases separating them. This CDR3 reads CASSRSSASNSGANVLTF. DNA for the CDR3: TGTGCCAGCAGCCGTTCTAGCGCATCCAACTCTGGGGCCAACGTCCTGACTTTC.

In nucleotides, the CDR3 is TGTGCCAGCACCCCACTGGGGGGCAGGGAGGGGGTTAAGGTCCTCGAGCAGTACTTC. Translating gives CASTPLGGREGVKVLEQYF. The rearrangement joins TRBV27 to TRBJ2-7, with D perhaps matching TRBD2 (7 bases). Germline CDR1 is MNHEY and CDR2 is SMNVEV (reference sequence). The CDR3 has 19 amino acids. The germline V and J ends were trimmed by 7 bases and 6 bases, with 34 bases remaining between them.